The table lists the clone carrying this T cell receptor beta chain with a few counts. The antigen is unknown. This entry belongs to a study of T-cell memory formation after mild COVID-19. Study findings and constraints: Some clones that responded turned up in pre-infection memory, which suggests that cross-reactive memory joined in.

The CDR3 runs to 16 residues. After removal of 4 bases from V and 3 bases from J, the junction contained 9 bases not matched to a gene. Per germline, CDR1 SGHTA and CDR2 FQGTGA. TCRdb used MiXCR to reprocess the 5' RACE reads, holding one entry per CDR3 protein. The sample holds about 270,000 distinct CDR3 sequences, around 17% seen once. The specimen sequenced was PBMCs or a T cell subset sorted from them (not recorded which). The chain recombines TRBV7-3 with TRBJ2-3; 8 bases are a match to TRBD2. This clonotype was sampled from a young man who had mild COVID-19 (a few samples of this study predate the infection). Cell type and time point are not known. CDR3 sequence (DNA): TGTGCCAGCAGCTCCCCCCTGCGGGGGGTGACAGATACGCAGTATTTT. The encoded protein is CASSSPLRGVTDTQYF.